This T cell receptor beta chain was profiled in a study of PD-1 blockade in classical Hodgkin lymphoma. V lost 4 bases, J lost 3 bases, and 11 bases stayed unmatched. The CDR3 length is 16 residues. Per the germline V gene, CDR1 is SGHNT and CDR2 is YYREEE (reference sequence). Brentuximab vedotin exposure varied among the patients, all of whom had relapsed after autologous stem cell transplantation. Best responses included complete response and partial response; otherwise, the best response was progressive disease. Method: immunoSEQ multiplex PCR; TCRdb's copy keeps in-frame clones and lacks some. This sample yields over 15,000 clones, of which 82% are seen a single time; 27% belongs to the top ten. Study-level findings and limits: CD4+ but not CD8+ TCR diversity rose significantly by C4D1. It was reported that newly diagnosed patients had less baseline TCR diversity than healthy donors.

As to this clone: Its antigen is still unknown.

The material sequenced was peripheral blood mononuclear cells (PBMCs), taken before the second cycle of nivolumab. This chain links TRBV5-4 with TRBJ2-7; 9 nucleotides match TRBD2. This TCR came from a human donor with classical Hodgkin lymphoma. Written as DNA, the CDR3 is TGTGCCAGCAGCCTTCTAGACGGGACTAGCTACTACGAGCAGTACTTC. Its translation: CASSLLDGTSYYEQYF.